A selection of T cell receptor beta chains follows, all from one sample in a study of T-cell memory formation after mild COVID-19. TCRdb re-called the 5' RACE reads with MiXCR, one entry per CDR3 protein. The sample has 310,000 or so distinct CDR3 sequences; 15% are singletons. Sequencing was carried out using PBMCs or a T cell subset sorted from them (not recorded which). Receptors originate from a man aged 18-30 years who had mild COVID-19 (a few samples of this study predate the infection). Cell type and time point are not known. The CDR3 runs from the conserved cysteine through the conserved F or W. D genes are given only for firm matches. Only some rows state a clone size, as once, few, many or a class for expanded clones.

size	D	V	J	CDR3	DNA
NA	TRBD2	TRBV4-1	TRBJ2-2	CASSRSPGEGSNTGELFF	TGCGCCAGCAGCCGCAGTCCGGGGGAGGGCTCGAACACCGGGGAGCTGTTTTTT
many	NA	TRBV5-1	TRBJ1-1	CASSLGAGNTEAFF	TGCGCCAGCAGCTTGGGGGCGGGGAACACTGAAGCTTTCTTT
NA	TRBD1	TRBV4-3	TRBJ1-4	CASSQEGTGYEKLFF	TGCGCCAGCAGCCAAGAGGGGACAGGGTACGAAAAACTGTTTTTT
many	TRBD1	TRBV30	TRBJ2-7	CAWSEDRYEQYF	TGTGCCTGGAGCGAGGACAGGTACGAGCAGTACTTC
few	NA	TRBV6-6	TRBJ1-2	CASSYFSEGSGYTF	TGTGCCAGCAGTTACTTTTCAGAGGGCTCTGGCTACACCTTC
once	NA	TRBV4-3	TRBJ2-2	CASSQAYRDTGELFF	TGCGCCAGCAGCCAAGCCTACAGGGACACCGGGGAGCTGTTTTTT
many	NA	TRBV5-1	TRBJ1-5	CASSTRPGNQPQHF	TGCGCCAGCAGCACCAGGCCAGGCAATCAGCCCCAGCATTTT
few	NA	TRBV4-1	TRBJ2-2	CASSQESRRGSRTGELFF	TGCGCCAGCAGCCAAGAATCTAGGAGGGGGTCTCGCACCGGGGAGCTGTTTTTT
NA	NA	TRBV19	TRBJ2-1	CASSVGGYNEQFF	TGTGCCAGTAGTGTTGGAGGGTACAATGAGCAGTTCTTC
NA	NA	TRBV12-3/TRBV12-4	TRBJ2-1	CASSRTNEQFF	TGTGCCAGCAGCCGGACCAATGAGCAGTTCTTC
NA	NA	TRBV20-1	TRBJ1-1	CSPMNTEAFF	TGCAGTCCGATGAACACTGAAGCTTTCTTT
few	TRBD1	TRBV7-3	TRBJ1-6	CASSQMAGGGSPLHF	TGTGCCAGCAGCCAAATGGCAGGGGGTGGTTCACCCCTCCACTTT
few	TRBD1	TRBV20-1	TRBJ2-7	CSARDRQGYEQYF	TGCAGTGCTAGAGATAGACAGGGTTACGAGCAGTACTTC
NA	NA	TRBV7-9	TRBJ2-7	CASSRMGTVTYEQYF	TGTGCCAGCAGCCGCATGGGGACCGTAACCTACGAGCAGTACTTC
many	NA	TRBV7-3	TRBJ2-3	CASSLTLGPVDTQYF	TGTGCCAGCAGCTTAACGTTGGGCCCCGTGGATACGCAGTATTTT
few	TRBD1	TRBV5-6	TRBJ2-7	CASSRKNRGRVYEQYF	TGTGCCAGCAGCCGAAAAAACAGGGGAAGGGTCTACGAGCAGTACTTC
few	NA	TRBV7-7	TRBJ2-5	CASSLDRASSETQYF	TGTGCCAGCAGCTTAGACAGGGCTAGCAGTGAGACCCAGTACTTC
NA	NA	TRBV6-6	TRBJ2-5	CASSYVAGAQETQYF	TGTGCCAGCAGTTACGTCGCGGGGGCCCAAGAGACCCAGTACTTC
NA	NA	TRBV4-1	TRBJ2-4	CASSQGRLAKNIQYF	TGCGCCAGCAGCCAGGGCAGACTAGCCAAAAACATTCAGTACTTC
NA	NA	TRBV20-1	TRBJ2-1	CSAITAYNEQFF	TGCAGTGCCATTACAGCATACAATGAGCAGTTCTTC
few	NA	TRBV6-5	TRBJ1-6	CASRAIKGAPLHF	TGTGCCAGCAGAGCCATCAAGGGAGCACCCCTCCACTTT
few	TRBD1	TRBV5-1	TRBJ1-1	CASSQRQGNTEAFF	TGCGCCAGCAGCCAGCGACAGGGGAACACTGAAGCTTTCTTT
few	TRBD1	TRBV12-3/TRBV12-4	TRBJ2-7	CASTLTGGTYEQYF	TGTGCCAGCACCCTGACAGGGGGAACCTACGAGCAGTACTTC
NA	TRBD1	TRBV5-1	TRBJ1-6	CASSRDGGQGNSPLHF	TGCGCCAGCAGCAGGGACGGGGGACAGGGGAATTCACCCCTCCACTTT
many	NA	TRBV27	TRBJ1-5	CASVGASNQPQHF	TGTGCCAGCGTCGGGGCCAGCAATCAGCCCCAGCATTTT
few	NA	TRBV7-2	TRBJ2-3	CASSLRDSAYFIDTQYF	TGTGCCAGCAGCTTGAGGGACTCCGCTTATTTTATAGATACGCAGTATTTT
few	TRBD1	TRBV7-2	TRBJ2-7	CASSYSGGRGEQYF	TGTGCCAGCAGCTACTCAGGGGGCAGGGGCGAGCAGTACTTC
few	NA	TRBV4-3	TRBJ2-2	CASSQEAAAELNTGELFF	TGCGCCAGCAGCCAAGAGGCGGCGGCAGAGCTAAACACCGGGGAGCTGTTTTTT
NA	TRBD2	TRBV6-2/TRBV6-3	TRBJ2-1	CASSYSTLAVPLGNEQFF	TGTGCCAGCAGTTACTCGACACTAGCGGTCCCTCTCGGAAATGAGCAGTTCTTC
NA	NA	TRBV10-1	TRBJ1-4	CASARDNEKLFF	TGCGCCAGCGCCCGGGATAATGAAAAACTGTTTTTT
many	NA	TRBV5-1	TRBJ1-1	CASSATGSGDEAFF	TGCGCCAGCAGCGCAACCGGGAGTGGGGATGAAGCTTTCTTT
NA	TRBD1	TRBV5-1	TRBJ2-1	CASSLPTGANNEQFF	TGCGCCAGCAGCTTGCCGACAGGGGCCAACAATGAGCAGTTCTTC
few	NA	TRBV19	TRBJ2-4	CASSILGKNIQYF	TGTGCCAGTAGTATACTGGGGAAAAACATTCAGTACTTC
few	NA	TRBV29-1	TRBJ2-5	CSVGGETQYF	TGCAGCGTTGGCGGAGAGACCCAGTACTTC
few	NA	TRBV19	TRBJ2-1	CASSIGQGRNEQFF	TGTGCCAGTAGTATTGGGCAGGGAAGGAATGAGCAGTTCTTC
few	NA	TRBV5-6	TRBJ2-5	CASSPRTSQETQYF	TGTGCCAGCAGCCCGCGGACATCTCAAGAGACCCAGTACTTC
few	NA	TRBV9	TRBJ1-1	CASSVTPRTETEAFF	TGTGCCAGCAGCGTAACCCCCAGAACGGAAACTGAAGCTTTCTTT
few	NA	TRBV15	TRBJ1-6	CATSNLGYSPLHF	TGTGCCACCAGCAATCTGGGTTATTCACCCCTCCACTTT
NA	TRBD1	TRBV28	TRBJ2-1	CASRLGQGDEQFF	TGTGCCAGCAGACTCGGACAGGGCGATGAGCAGTTCTTC
NA	NA	TRBV12-3/TRBV12-4	TRBJ1-4	CASSLAGLGEKLFF	TGTGCCAGCAGTTTAGCAGGGTTGGGCGAAAAACTGTTTTTT
few	NA	TRBV28	TRBJ2-2	CASSFVPFTGELFF	TGTGCCAGCAGTTTTGTGCCGTTCACCGGGGAGCTGTTTTTT
many	NA	TRBV27	TRBJ1-2	CASSLSRGYGYTF	TGTGCCAGCAGTTTATCCCGTGGGTATGGCTACACCTTC
few	NA	TRBV5-6	TRBJ1-4	CASSPETGELFF	TGTGCCAGCAGCCCGGAGACTGGAGAACTGTTTTTT
NA	TRBD1	TRBV20-1	TRBJ2-7	CSASAGQGGAQYF	TGCAGTGCTAGTGCGGGACAGGGGGGCGCCCAGTACTTC
few	TRBD1	TRBV7-9	TRBJ2-7	CASSFSPGDRVSYEQYF	TGTGCCAGCAGCTTCTCCCCCGGGGACAGGGTCTCGTACGAGCAGTACTTC
few	NA	TRBV20-1	TRBJ2-3	CSVRWEYTQYF	TGCAGTGTCCGGTGGGAGTATACGCAGTATTTT